Below are 10 T cell receptor beta chains sequenced from a single sample in a study of OX40 agonist ivuxolimab in advanced cancers. Method: immunoSEQ multiplex PCR; TCRdb's copy keeps in-frame clones and lacks some. The repertoire holds around 100,000 clones, with around 90% as singletons. The sequences come from CD4+ or CD8+ T cells sorted from blood, collected in a trial of the OX40 agonist ivuxolimab. These receptors were collected from an adult with an advanced solid tumor such as melanoma, head and neck, liver or kidney cancer.

This clone was seen only a few times. The chain has TRBV5-4 and TRBJ1-4, with D perhaps TRBD1 (5 bases). CDR1 is SGHNT, CDR2 YYREEE, per germline (reference sequence). CDR3 length: 13 residues. V dropped 1 base and J dropped 12 bases, with 13 bases sitting between them. The CDR3 DNA reads as TGTGCCAGCAGCTTGATTGGGGGAAATGAACTGTTTTTT. Translated: CASSLIGGNELFF. Based on the CDR3 plus reference TRBV5-4 and TRBJ1-4, the full variable domain is ETGVTQSPTHLIKTRGQQVTLRCSSQSGHNTVSWYQQALGQGPQFIFQYYREEENGRGNFPPRFSGLQFPNYSSELNVNALELDDSALYLCASSLIGGNELFFGSGTQLSVL.

The V gene is TRBV20-1, the J gene TRBJ2-5; possible D gene TRBD2, 7 bases. Germline values: CDR1 DFQATT, CDR2 SNEGSKA (reference sequence). The germline V and J ends were trimmed by 5 bases and 6 bases, with 10 bases remaining between them. The CDR3 has 11 residues. The CDR3 DNA follows: TGCAGTGCTCTCGGGGGGCAGACCCAGTACTTC. It is translated as CSALGGQTQYF.

The rearrangement uses TRBV5-6 and TRBJ2-5, with TRBD2 matching 8 bases. The V gene end was trimmed by 0 bases and the J gene end by 5 bases; junction bases not matched to a gene: 3. Germline V gene data show CDR1 as SGHDT and CDR2 as YYEEEE. The CDR3 totals 14 residues. The CDR3 region is CASSLGLASETQYF. The CDR3 coding sequence is TGTGCCAGCAGCTTGGGACTAGCGAGTGAGACCCAGTACTTC.

The V call is TRBV5-1, the J call TRBJ2-7; 10 bases align to TRBD2. Germline CDR1 SGHRS, CDR2 YFSETQ. The J segment lost 5 bases and the V segment lost 0 bases, leaving 5 bases of the junction unmatched. The CDR3 is 15 amino acids. In nucleotides, the CDR3 is TGCGCCAGCAGCTTGGTGTCTAGCGGGAGCCACGAGCAGTACTTC. This translates into CASSLVSSGSHEQYF.

The V call is TRBV28, the J call TRBJ2-7; TRBD1 is a possible D gene (5 bases). Trimming removed 7 bases from V and 3 bases from J, with 13 bases in between. This CDR3 comprises 13 residues. CDR1 MDHEN and CDR2 SYDVKM come from the germline V gene. The CDR3 DNA reads TGTGCCAGCACCCTCGACAGCGTCTACGAGCAGTACTTC. Amino acid sequence: CASTLDSVYEQYF.

This chain connects TRBV7-2 to TRBJ2-1, with a weak D call TRBD1 (5 bases). Trimming took off 5 bases at V and 9 bases at J, with 11 bases between the two ends. The CDR3 is made up of 12 amino acids. Germline V lookup: CDR1 SGHTA, CDR2 FQGNSA. The CDR3 nucleotides are TGTGCCAGCAGCCCGCAGGGAAGTGAGCAGTTCTTC. Residues: CASSPQGSEQFF.

The rearrangement links TRBV28 to TRBJ2-3; TRBD2 aligns across 9 bases. The CDR3 is 16 residues long. Germline assignment: CDR1 MDHEN and CDR2 SYDVKM. Trimming took 2 bases from V and 6 from J; bases not matched to a gene: 9. The CDR3 nucleotides are TGTGCCAGCAGTTTACTCGCGGGAGGGTCGGGGGATACGCAGTATTTT. The encoded protein is CASSLLAGGSGDTQYF.

CDR3 DNA: TGTGCCAGCAGCTCCAAAGATACGCAGTATTTT. Translated, it gives CASSSKDTQYF. This chain uses TRBV7-9 with TRBJ2-3; D remains ambiguous. Germline CDR1 reads SEHNR; CDR2 reads FQNEAQ (reference sequence). The CDR3 is 11 amino acids. Between the trimmed V and J ends, which lost 4 bases and 5 bases, there was a span of 4 bases.

This sequence joins TRBV15 and TRBJ1-1; D perhaps matches TRBD1 (5 bases). The CDR3 is 14 amino acids. CDR1 and CDR2 from the germline V gene are LNHNV and YYDKDF (reference sequence). Trimming took off 5 bases at V and 5 bases at J, with 15 bases between the two ends. Here the CDR3 reads CATSVKRGGTEAFF. CDR3 nucleotide sequence: TGTGCCACCAGCGTAAAGAGGGGAGGGACTGAAGCTTTCTTT.

The gene calls are TRBV4-2 and TRBJ1-1, with D perhaps TRBD1 (5 bases). Germline assignment: CDR1 LGHNA and CDR2 YNFKEQ. The CDR3 has 15 amino acids. Trimming stripped 0 bases from V and 8 bases from J, with 16 bases between. CDR3 region: CASSQERETVREAFF. The DNA for the CDR3 is TGTGCCAGCAGCCAAGAGAGGGAGACAGTGCGAGAAGCTTTCTTT.